This T cell receptor (beta chain) was found in a study of blood T cell repertoires in COVID-19. Overall study context: Samples came from the United States, Italy and Spain, spanning acute and convalescent COVID-19. The cDNA or gDNA used as material had been derived from T cells, B-cell-depleted T cells, or PBMCs.

This CDR3 is 15 amino acids long. V was trimmed by 1 base and J by 0 bases, leaving 9 bases between them. Germline V gene sequence: CDR1 SGHRS, CDR2 YFSETQ. Per the original methods: Amplification of reference gene primers was used by the study to estimate nucleated cell counts. Profiling relied on immunoSEQ multiplex PCR, and the TCRdb table lists in-frame clones only, not all of them. The DNA was the basis for D and trimming; V, J and clone size are from that table. The top ten clones hold around 8% of a sample with approximately 310,000 clones, approximately 89% of them seen once. V usage is TRBV5-1 and J usage is TRBJ2-3, with D possibly matching TRBD2 (6 bases). The clonotype was recovered from a woman between 45 and 65 years old who had recovered from COVID-19. The sample comprised peripheral blood. CDR3 residues: CASSLNSGSTDTQYF. The CDR3 DNA sequence: TGCGCCAGCAGCTTGAATAGCGGAAGCACAGATACGCAGTATTTT.